The T cell receptor (beta chain) under discussion was sequenced for a study of blood T cell repertoires in COVID-19. Study as a whole: Specimens from acute and convalescent COVID-19 originated in the United States, Italy and Spain. Nucleic acid was either cDNA or gDNA, and it came from T cells, B-cell-depleted T cells, or PBMCs.

Per germline, CDR1 MNHEY and CDR2 SVGAGI. The CDR3 has 15 residues. V was pared by 5 bases and J by 5 bases, with 6 bases of the junction left unmatched. In the study's own analysis: From reference gene primer amplification, estimates of nucleated cell counts were derived. Assay used: immunoSEQ multiplex PCR; TCRdb lists only in-frame clones, some missing. V, J and clone size derive from that table, while D and trimming were established from the DNA sequence. The table shows around 130,000 clones, with approximately 88% occurring only once. This TCR was recovered from a man in his 60s with active or convalescent COVID-19. Input material: peripheral blood. This chain joins TRBV6-5 and TRBJ2-2; 9 nucleotides agree with TRBD1. CDR3 residues: CASSPPGQGTGELFF. CDR3 nucleotides: TGTGCCAGCAGTCCTCCGGGACAGGGTACCGGGGAGCTGTTTTTT.